This T cell receptor (beta chain) was obtained from a study of blood T cell repertoires in COVID-19. This CDR3 is built from 15 residues. The V and J ends lost 10 bases and 6 bases, in that order; junction bases with no gene match: 11. The germline gives CDR1 LNHDA, CDR2 SQIVND (reference sequence). This clone was seen a few times. The repertoire was sequenced with immunoSEQ multiplex PCR; TCRdb's copy has only in-frame clones and lacks some. The sample lists roughly 120,000 clones; roughly nine tenths were seen once. Sequenced sample: peripheral blood. The rearrangement joins TRBV19 to TRBJ2-2; 10 bases line up with TRBD1. This TCR was recovered from a man in his fifties with active COVID-19. The CDR3 DNA reads as TGTGCCACTTCGGACAGGGGGGGAAAGGCCGGGGAGCTGTTTTTT. Its translation is CATSDRGGKAGELFF.